The 23 T cell receptor beta chains below all came from one sample that was sequenced in a study of blood T cell repertoires in COVID-19. Profiling relied on immunoSEQ multiplex PCR, and the TCRdb table lists in-frame clones only, not all of them. This sample has 250,000 to 300,000 clones, with more than 80% found just once. The sequenced sample was peripheral blood. These receptors all come from a woman in her twenties or thirties with active or convalescent COVID-19.

This chain uses TRBV6-2 or TRBV6-3 with TRBJ2-7; D not resolved. The CDR3 runs 13 residues. From germline, CDR1 is MNHEY and CDR2 SVGEGT. V gave up 6 bases and J gave up 0 bases, with 9 bases separating them. This CDR3 is CASSPTSSYEQYF. CDR3 coding DNA: TGTGCCAGCAGCCCAACTTCCTCCTACGAGCAGTACTTC.

The CDR3 sequence is CASSALAGGIPNEQFF. CDR3 DNA sequence: TGTGCCAGCAGCGCACTAGCGGGGGGGATTCCCAATGAGCAGTTCTTC. This rearrangement joins TRBV9 to TRBJ2-1; 13 bases are shared with TRBD2. J lost 6 bases, V lost 3 bases, and 6 bases had no gene match. Germline CDR1 SGDLS, CDR2 YYNGEE. The CDR3 spans 16 residues.

The V and J genes are TRBV28 and TRBJ2-1; D is unresolved. CDR1 is MDHEN, CDR2 SYDVKM, per germline. The CDR3 length is 12 residues. The V gene lost 2 bases and the J gene lost 8 bases, with 7 bases spanning the gap. The CDR3 reads CASSLTGYEQFF. In DNA, the CDR3 is TGTGCCAGCAGTTTAACGGGTTATGAGCAGTTCTTC.

V and J are TRBV24-1 and TRBJ2-5; unclear D gene. This CDR3 region has 13 residues. The V end lost 2 bases, the J end lost 5 bases, and 8 bases lay between the germline ends. Germline assignment: CDR1 KGHDR and CDR2 SFDVKD. The CDR3 bases are TGTGCCACCAGTGATTCACTCTGGGAGACCCAGTACTTC. Protein product: CATSDSLWETQYF.

The chain has TRBV29-1 and TRBJ2-2, with D hard to call. Trimming stripped 5 bases from V and 6 bases from J, with 16 bases between. The CDR3 totals 14 residues. Germline CDR1 reads SQVTM; CDR2 reads ANQGSEA. The CDR3 nucleotides read TGCAGCGTTAGAGGCCCTCCATTGGCCGGGGAGCTGTTTTTT. Its translation: CSVRGPPLAGELFF.

The V call is TRBV5-8, the J call TRBJ2-7; 10 bases align to TRBD2. CDR3 length: 17 residues. With 4 bases clipped from V and 1 base from J, the junction kept 11 bases outside the gene matches. Looked up from germline, CDR1 is SGHTS and CDR2 is YDEGEE. DNA of the CDR3: TGTGCCAGCAGCCCCTTACCAGGACTAGCGGTTTCCTACGAGCAGTACTTC. This translates into CASSPLPGLAVSYEQYF. Filled out from reference TRBV5-8 and TRBJ2-7, the complete variable domain reads EAGVTQSPTHLIKTRGQQATLRCSPISGHTSVYWYQQALGLGLQFLLWYDEGEERNRGNFPPRFSGRQFPNYSSELNVNALELEDSALYLCASSPLPGLAVSYEQYFGPGTRLTVT.

The genes are TRBV28 and TRBJ1-5, with 11 nucleotides matching TRBD1. This CDR3 region has 14 residues. CDR1 MDHEN and CDR2 SYDVKM come from the germline V gene. With 4 bases clipped from V and 6 bases from J, the junction kept 2 bases outside the gene matches. DNA for the CDR3: TGTGCCAGCAGTTGGACAGGGGGCTTTCAGCCCCAGCATTTT. Protein product: CASSWTGGFQPQHF.

The gene calls are TRBV5-4 and TRBJ2-2; 8 nucleotides agree with TRBD2. CDR3 length: 15 amino acids. Germline assignment: CDR1 SGHNT and CDR2 YYREEE (reference sequence). V dropped 1 base and J dropped 2; count of bases not matched to a gene: 1. CDR3 residues: CASSLTSGNTGELFF. DNA of the CDR3: TGTGCCAGCAGCTTGACTAGCGGAAACACCGGGGAGCTGTTTTTT.

J is TRBJ1-2 and V is TRBV2, with a tentative D call TRBD1 (5 bases). The CDR3 extends over 14 amino acids. V was pared by 0 bases and J by 10 bases, with 15 bases between. Per the germline V gene, CDR1 is SNHLY and CDR2 is FYNNEI. The CDR3 protein is CASSEALGGRDYTF. As DNA, the CDR3 is TGTGCCAGCAGTGAAGCGCTTGGCGGCAGGGACTACACCTTC.

The V gene is TRBV6-2 or TRBV6-3, the J gene TRBJ1-5, with 7 positions matching TRBD1. The V gene's germline CDR1 is MNHEY and CDR2 SVGEGT. The CDR3 contains 16 residues. The junction had 2 bases not matched to a gene; V was cut back by 0 bases and J by 0 bases. The CDR3 region is CASSYSTGYSNQPQHF. The CDR3 DNA is TGTGCCAGCAGTTACTCGACAGGGTATAGCAATCAGCCCCAGCATTTT.

The V and J genes are TRBV7-9 and TRBJ1-2, with a tentative D call TRBD1 (5 bases). The V end was cut by 5 bases, the J end by 0 bases, with 13 bases between. The CDR3 loop spans 15 amino acids. Germline V gene lookup returns CDR1 SEHNR and CDR2 FQNEAQ (reference sequence). CDR3 protein: CASSPRQIPNYGYTF. DNA of the CDR3: TGTGCCAGCAGCCCCCGACAGATCCCTAACTATGGCTACACCTTC.

The chain uses TRBV18 and TRBJ2-3; D remains unclear. Between the trimmed V and J ends, which lost 2 bases and 1 base, there was a span of 7 bases. The V gene's germline CDR1 is KGHSH and CDR2 LQKENI. The CDR3 has 14 amino acids. The CDR3 sequence is CASSPDTGTDTQYF. In DNA, the CDR3 is TGTGCCAGCTCACCAGATACTGGCACAGATACGCAGTATTTT.

The chain couples TRBV30 to TRBJ1-2; no clear D gene. CDR1 is GTSNPN and CDR2 is SVGIG in the germline V gene (reference sequence). V gave up 3 bases and J gave up 0 bases, with 11 bases separating them. The CDR3 length is 14 residues. In nucleotides, the CDR3 is TGTGCCTGGAGGAGGAGGGAACCTAACTATGGCTACACCTTC. It encodes CAWRRREPNYGYTF.

This clone was seen a handful of times. Written as DNA, the CDR3 is TGCGCCAGCAGCGGTACAAGTAACGTCCTGACTTTC. Protein product: CASSGTSNVLTF. The chain carries TRBV5-1 and TRBJ2-6; D gene ambiguous. V shed 4 bases and J shed 10 bases, with 9 bases lying between them. The CDR3 contains 12 residues. Germline CDR1 is SGHRS and CDR2 is YFSETQ.

The chain carries TRBV24-1 and TRBJ1-4, with no clear D. V gave up 4 bases and J gave up 7 bases, with 15 bases separating them. Germline CDR1 is KGHDR and CDR2 is SFDVKD. This CDR3 is 15 amino acids long. The CDR3 reads CATSDSRAYSEKLFF. DNA of the CDR3: TGTGCCACCAGTGACTCGAGGGCCTATAGTGAAAAACTGTTTTTT.

This chain uses TRBV4-3 with TRBJ2-1, with no clear D. The CDR3 sequence is 14 residues long. The germline V and J ends were trimmed by 1 base and 10 bases, with 14 bases remaining between them. The germline V gene encodes CDR1 LGHNA and CDR2 YSLEER. The CDR3 loop reads CASSQGLRRMEQFF. DNA for the CDR3: TGCGCCAGCAGCCAAGGACTTCGACGAATGGAGCAGTTCTTC.

The chain has TRBV11-1 and TRBJ1-2, with TRBD1 matching over 7 bases. Looked up from germline, CDR1 is SGHAT and CDR2 is FQDESV (reference sequence). This CDR3 is 15 amino acids long. The V and J ends lost 5 bases and 8 bases, in that order; junction bases with no gene match: 14. The CDR3 is CASSRGTEGPGGYTF. Here the CDR3 DNA reads TGTGCCAGCAGCCGAGGGACAGAGGGGCCCGGCGGCTACACCTTC.

The rearrangement joins TRBV3-1 (or the pseudogene TRBV3-2) to TRBJ1-6; D not resolved. The V gene lost 4 bases and the J gene lost 8 bases, with 12 bases spanning the gap. This CDR3 has 14 amino acids. The germline V gene has CDR1 LGHDT and CDR2 YNNKEL (reference sequence). CDR3 sequence: CASSRGRRDSPLHF. The CDR3 DNA reads TGTGCCAGCAGCCGAGGGAGACGGGATTCACCCCTCCACTTT.

DNA of the CDR3: TGTGCCAGCAGCTCCCTGGAGCGCTCCGTAACTAATGAAAAACTGTTTTTT. Encoded protein: CASSSLERSVTNEKLFF. The chain carries TRBV5-8 and TRBJ1-4; D gene unclear. The V and J ends lost 3 bases and 1 base respectively, with 16 bases between them. Per germline, CDR1 SGHTS and CDR2 YDEGEE. The CDR3 extends over 17 amino acids. Combining the CDR3 with reference TRBV5-8 and TRBJ1-4 gives the whole variable domain EAGVTQSPTHLIKTRGQQATLRCSPISGHTSVYWYQQALGLGLQFLLWYDEGEERNRGNFPPRFSGRQFPNYSSELNVNALELEDSALYLCASSSLERSVTNEKLFFGSGTQLSVL.

CDR3 sequence (DNA): TGTGCCAGCAGGGGGAAGGGACAGATCTATGGCTACACCTTC. Protein sequence: CASRGKGQIYGYTF. The chain employs TRBV6-5 and TRBJ1-2; 7 bases map to TRBD1. This CDR3 contains 14 residues. Germline CDR1 and CDR2: MNHEY and SVGAGI. The V gene end was trimmed by 6 bases and the J gene end by 4 bases; junction bases not matched to a gene: 8.

The genes are TRBV4-3 and TRBJ1-5, with 7 positions matching TRBD1. J was trimmed by 6 bases and V by 4 bases; bases with no gene match: 12. Germline V lookup: CDR1 LGHNA, CDR2 YSLEER. The CDR3 is 16 amino acids. CDR3 loop: CASSPYRAGGSQPQHF. In DNA form, the CDR3 reads TGCGCCAGCAGCCCCTACAGGGCAGGGGGAAGTCAGCCCCAGCATTTT.

The chain recombines TRBV13 with TRBJ2-7, with 8 bases that match TRBD2. This CDR3 contains 13 residues. V trimming: 4 bases; J trimming: 6 bases; junction bases outside the gene matches: 5. CDR1 and CDR2 from the germline V gene are PRHDT and FYEKMQ (reference sequence). CDR3 nucleotide sequence: TGTGCCAGCAGCTCGGGACTAGTTGGCGAGCAGTACTTC. This gives the protein CASSSGLVGEQYF.

This clone was picked up one time. The V gene is TRBV28, the J gene TRBJ2-1; possible D gene TRBD2, 6 bases. This CDR3 has 15 residues. With 8 bases removed from V and 7 bases from J, the gap between germline ends came to 21 bases. In germline, CDR1 is MDHEN, CDR2 SYDVKM. The CDR3 protein is CASAAYREMENEQFF. The CDR3, as DNA: TGTGCCAGCGCAGCTTACCGGGAGATGGAGAATGAGCAGTTCTTC.